The 8 T cell receptor beta chains below come from one sample, sequenced in a study of blood T cell repertoires in COVID-19. Sequenced by immunoSEQ multiplex PCR; TCRdb stores in-frame clones only, minus some. The sample carries under 400,000 clones, roughly 89% recorded once. Sequenced input: peripheral blood. Receptor source: a woman aged 55-75 years with COVID-19, enrolled during active disease.

V gene TRBV11-2 combines with J gene TRBJ1-2, with 8 bases matching TRBD1. Trimming took 5 bases from V and 5 from J; bases not matched to a gene: 7. Germline V gene sequence: CDR1 SGHAT, CDR2 FQNNGV. The CDR3 runs to 14 residues. The CDR3 sequence: CASSIPGTGYGYTF. The CDR3 nucleotides read TGTGCCAGCAGCATCCCCGGGACAGGATATGGCTACACCTTC. Together with reference TRBV11-2 and TRBJ1-2, the CDR3 gives the full variable domain: EAGVAQSPRYKIIEKRQSVAFWCNPISGHATLYWYQQILGQGPKLLIQFQNNGVVDDSQLPKDRFSAERLKGVDSTLKIQPAKLEDSAVYLCASSIPGTGYGYTFGSGTRLTVV.

The chain couples TRBV21-1 to TRBJ1-1. TRBV21-1 is a pseudogene segment. The CDR3 has 16 amino acids. In nucleotides, the CDR3 is TGTGCCAGCAGCACACGATATGATGCGGGTAGCACTGAAGCTTTCTTT. This translates into CASSTRYDAGSTEAFF.

The chain is built from TRBV6-5 and TRBJ2-1; weak D call: TRBD1 (6 bases). Trimming left V 6 bases short and J 4 bases short, with 10 bases between. CDR1 is MNHEY, CDR2 SVGAGI, per germline. This CDR3 has 13 residues. CDR3: CASSRGHYNEQFF. The CDR3 bases are TGTGCCAGCAGCAGGGGACATTACAATGAGCAGTTCTTC.

This clone was observed a single time. V usage is TRBV28 and J usage is TRBJ2-7, with a weak D call TRBD1 (6 bases). CDR3 length equals 14 residues. In germline, CDR1 is MDHEN, CDR2 SYDVKM. V lost 5 bases and J lost 3, with 14 bases in between. CDR3 sequence reads: CASSPPDSFYEQYF. CDR3 DNA sequence: TGTGCCAGCAGTCCGCCGGACAGCTTCTACGAGCAGTACTTC.

V is TRBV5-4 and J is TRBJ2-7, with a possible D match to TRBD2 (6 bases). CDR3 size: 15 residues. The V end lost 4 bases, the J end lost 6 bases, and 20 bases lay between the germline ends. Looked up from germline, CDR1 is SGHNT and CDR2 is YYREEE (reference sequence). CDR3 residues: CASSPGAGPPPEQYF. CDR3 nucleotide sequence: TGTGCCAGCAGCCCTGGGGCGGGGCCCCCTCCCGAGCAGTACTTC.

This clone was seen more than once but under ten times. CDR3 coding DNA: TGCGCCAGCAGTGACAGGCGGCGGGGCGAGCAGTACTTC. This codes for CASSDRRRGEQYF. The V and J genes are TRBV10-2 and TRBJ2-7; D may be TRBD2 (6 bases). CDR3 length equals 13 residues. V was trimmed by 3 bases and J by 6 bases, leaving 12 bases between them. Germline CDR1 is WSHSY and CDR2 is SAAADI.

The chain joins TRBV5-1 to TRBJ1-1, with D unclear. Germline CDR1 reads SGHRS; CDR2 reads YFSETQ. Trimming removed 4 bases from V and 2 bases from J, with 15 bases in between. This CDR3 contains 15 residues. CDR3 in amino acids: CASSMVGEGNTEAFF. In DNA, the CDR3 is TGCGCCAGCAGCATGGTCGGGGAAGGAAACACTGAAGCTTTCTTT. The full variable domain, in which reference TRBV5-1 and TRBJ1-1 provide the parts outside the CDR3, is KAGVTQTPRYLIKTRGQQVTLSCSPISGHRSVSWYQQTPGQGLQFLFEYFSETQRNKGNFPGRFSGRQFSNSRSEMNVSTLELGDSALYLCASSMVGEGNTEAFFGQGTRLTVV.

The chain recombines TRBV7-9 with TRBJ1-1, with D maybe TRBD1 (5 bases). This CDR3 contains 15 residues. Trimming took off 5 bases at V and 1 base at J, with 14 bases between the two ends. Germline values: CDR1 SEHNR, CDR2 FQNEAQ (reference sequence). The CDR3 DNA sequence: TGTGCCAGCAGCAATTGGGGGAGGTCGAACACTGAAGCTTTCTTT. Protein product: CASSNWGRSNTEAFF.